This T cell receptor (beta chain) originates from a study of T cell changes during pregnancy in multiple sclerosis. Trimming cost V 1 base and J 2 bases, with 9 bases left between them. CDR1 SGHNT and CDR2 YYREEE come from the germline V gene (reference sequence). The CDR3 is 14 amino acids. Sequencing was performed with immunoSEQ multiplex PCR; in TCRdb, only in-frame clones are kept and a portion is missing. The profile shows tens of thousands of clones, almost 95% of them singletons. The J gene is TRBJ2-5, the V gene TRBV5-4; D not certain. This material consisted of peripheral blood, taken in the third trimester of pregnancy. This receptor was obtained from a female donor with multiple sclerosis, enrolled in a pregnancy study. CDR3 coding DNA: TGTGCCAGCAGCTTGTCCGGAGTACAAGAGACCCAGTACTTC. It yields the protein CASSLSGVQETQYF.